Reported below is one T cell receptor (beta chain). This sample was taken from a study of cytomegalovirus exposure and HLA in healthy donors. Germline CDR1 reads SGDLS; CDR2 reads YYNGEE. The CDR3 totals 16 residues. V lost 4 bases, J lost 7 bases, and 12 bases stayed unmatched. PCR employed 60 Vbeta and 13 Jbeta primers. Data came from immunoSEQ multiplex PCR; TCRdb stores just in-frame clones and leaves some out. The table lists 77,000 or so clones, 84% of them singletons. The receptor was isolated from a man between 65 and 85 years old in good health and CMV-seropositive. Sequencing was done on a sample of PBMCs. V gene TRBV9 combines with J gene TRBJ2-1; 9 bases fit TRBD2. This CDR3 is CASSTDSGSDGNEQFF. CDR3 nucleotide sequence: TGTGCCAGCAGCACCGATAGCGGGAGCGACGGGAATGAGCAGTTCTTC. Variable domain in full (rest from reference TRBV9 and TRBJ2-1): DSGVTQTPKHLITATGQRVTLRCSPRSGDLSVYWYQQSLDQGLQFLIQYYNGEERAKGNILERFSAQQFPDLHSELNLSSLELGDSALYFCASSTDSGSDGNEQFFGPGTRLTVL.